The text below deals with one T cell receptor (beta chain). Profiled with immunoSEQ multiplex PCR; TCRdb holds only in-frame clones, not every one. Of roughly 710,000 clones in the sample, 75% to 90% were seen once. This entry belongs to a study of shared T cell receptors in the human thymus. This CDR3 has 14 amino acids. Germline V gives CDR1 MNHEY, CDR2 SVGAGI. V lost 0 bases to trimming and J lost 5 bases, with 10 bases between them. The same specimen was also included in a second study, on human thymus T cells. That report adds: Among the donors, all were healthy Finnish infants having corrective surgery for congenital heart defects. Thymus was obtained from resections taken during corrective heart surgery. Biased V and J segment usage appeared in thymus and peripheral blood. Related research described thymic repertoires that were highly overlapping among unrelated individuals.

The sequence was collected from a girl less than two years old with a congenital heart defect. The genes are TRBV6-5 and TRBJ1-1; D is ambiguous. The sample consisted of thymocytes. CDR3 DNA sequence: TGTGCCAGCAGTTACTCAGTGCGAGGAACTGAAGCTTTCTTT. The encoded protein is CASSYSVRGTEAFF.